This record concerns one T cell receptor (beta chain) sequence. The sample originates from a study of blood T cell repertoires in COVID-19. Data came from immunoSEQ multiplex PCR; TCRdb stores just in-frame clones and leaves some out. The table has some 250,000 clones, approximately 85% seen once. The TCR was taken from a woman aged 45-65 years who had recovered from COVID-19. Sequencing was done on a sample of PBMCs or T cells enriched from blood (not recorded which).

The DNA of the CDR3 is TGTGCCAGCAGTTTATGGGGGGGCTCTGGGGCCAACGTCCTGACTTTC. Amino acids: CASSLWGGSGANVLTF. The genes are TRBV28 and TRBJ2-6, with D maybe TRBD2 (6 bases). This CDR3 is built from 16 residues. Trimming took 0 bases from V and 0 from J, leaving 6 bases between them. The germline V gene encodes CDR1 MDHEN and CDR2 SYDVKM.